The sequence of this T cell receptor (beta chain) was determined in a study of cytomegalovirus exposure and HLA in healthy donors. Study-wide context: Earlier sequencing of 150 million to 200 million T cells yielded approximately 120 million unique TCR beta sequences. Study-wide points: Cytomegalovirus-associated TCR beta chains were listed, numbering 164. TCR beta chains associated with HLA were, in a later analysis, more clonally expanded than equally common others.

This clone was observed a few times. Its antigen is not known. The CDR3 length is 12 residues. The germline V gene has CDR1 MDHEN and CDR2 SYDVKM. V lost 5 bases and J lost 11, with 13 bases in between. In the PCR, 60 Vbeta and 13 Jbeta primers were used. Here immunoSEQ multiplex PCR was the method, and the copy in TCRdb shows in-frame clones only, minus some. Here the sample spans roughly 190,000 clones, 79% being singletons. The donors gave bone marrow, and they were healthy. Sequenced sample: PBMCs. The chain carries TRBV28 and TRBJ1-5; no firm D call. This TCR was recovered from a woman in her fifties or sixties in good health and CMV-seronegative. CDR3 DNA sequence: TGTGCCAGCAGTCTCGAGGGAGTATCCCAGCATTTT. Amino acids: CASSLEGVSQHF.